The rows below give T cell receptor beta chains drawn from one sample of a study of T-cell memory formation after mild COVID-19. TCRdb analysed the 5' RACE reads with MiXCR anew, one entry per CDR3 protein. The sample lists over 400,000 distinct CDR3 sequences, 20% to 30% seen once, with less than 15% in the top ten. Source material: PBMCs or a T cell subset sorted from them (not recorded which). The receptors were sampled from an adult woman who had mild COVID-19 (a few samples of this study predate the infection). Cell type and time point are not known. CDR3s leave out the opening cysteine and the closing phenylalanine or tryptophan.

V gene	J gene	CDR3 protein
TRBV2	TRBJ1-4	ASRIGGEKLF
TRBV6-1	TRBJ2-2	ASSEAVPTGELF
TRBV20-1	TRBJ1-2	SARDRGQILYGYT
TRBV5-3	TRBJ2-3	ARSLPGGDTDTQY
TRBV9	TRBJ2-3	ASSVGETDTQY
TRBV18	TRBJ2-3	ASSPGLAITDTQY
TRBV2	TRBJ2-1	ASGLAGGYNEQF
TRBV7-9	TRBJ2-3	ASTPHLQGRKSTDTQY
TRBV12-3/TRBV12-4	TRBJ2-1	ASSARGLAGYNEQF
TRBV5-1	TRBJ1-1	ASSLGYRSDTEAF
TRBV6-5	TRBJ2-7	ASSYRTGSYEQY
TRBV20-1	TRBJ1-1	SARDPGTDNTEAF
TRBV9	TRBJ2-7	ASSVGPGGRSYEQY
TRBV18	TRBJ1-1	ASSPAGRSEAF
TRBV12-3/TRBV12-4	TRBJ2-2	ASGPTGHTGELF
TRBV12-3/TRBV12-4	TRBJ1-5	ASSRRTGNLGNQPQH
TRBV15	TRBJ2-3	ATSTAGGLAGEDTQY
TRBV14	TRBJ1-3	ASSQDRGSGNTIY
TRBV18	TRBJ2-7	ASSEPAPGFGYEQY
TRBV10-3	TRBJ2-7	AMRSRDRDYEQY
TRBV10-3	TRBJ2-5	AISPSGRETQY
TRBV7-6	TRBJ2-2	ASSLGSPTGELF
TRBV9	TRBJ1-4	ASAESGAPPTNEKLF
TRBV4-1	TRBJ1-6	ASSHAGTGSFSPLH
TRBV6-5	TRBJ1-2	ASSYSARDVTYGYT
TRBV2	TRBJ2-1	ASKLAGTNNEQF
TRBV2	TRBJ2-4	ASSEVLTRGAKNIQY
TRBV24-1	TRBJ2-1	ATRNQGNNEQF
TRBV7-2	TRBJ2-3	ASSLASGGVDTQY
TRBV5-5	TRBJ1-1	ASSNRGLGTEAF